The 24 T cell receptor beta chains below come from one sample, sequenced in a study of cytomegalovirus exposure and HLA in healthy donors. The PCR had 60 Vbeta and 13 Jbeta primers. Measured with immunoSEQ multiplex PCR; TCRdb has only the in-frame clones, and not every one. The profile shows 110,000 or so clones, around 73% of them singletons. The source material was PBMCs. These receptors originate from a man aged 40-49 years in good health and CMV-seronegative.

This clone turned up a few times. J is TRBJ1-5 and V is TRBV5-1; 8 positions match TRBD1. The J segment lost 5 bases and the V segment lost 0 bases, leaving 1 base of the junction unmatched. The CDR3 loop spans 14 amino acids. Germline V CDR1 and CDR2: SGHRS, YFSETQ. The CDR3 nucleotides read TGCGCCAGCAGCTTGGCAGGGGGCGATCAGCCCCAGCATTTT. Its translation: CASSLAGGDQPQHF.

The chain is built from TRBV11-2 and TRBJ1-4; possible D gene TRBD1, 6 bases. Trimming shortened V by 4 bases and J by 6 bases, and 18 bases separated the two germline ends. The CDR3 extends over 16 amino acids. Germline CDR1 is SGHAT and CDR2 is FQNNGV. The CDR3 spells CASSSRAQGGYEKLFF. The CDR3, as DNA: TGTGCCAGCAGCTCCCGGGCACAGGGAGGGTATGAAAAACTGTTTTTT.

The V gene is TRBV6-5, the J gene TRBJ2-3; 8 bases line up with TRBD2. V shed 6 bases, J shed 1 base, and the junction held 6 bases outside the gene matches. CDR1 and CDR2 (germline): MNHEY, SVGAGI. This CDR3 is built from 15 residues. This CDR3 reads CASSRPGLGTDTQYF. CDR3 sequence (DNA): TGTGCCAGCAGCCGACCGGGACTAGGCACAGATACGCAGTATTTT.

The V gene is TRBV18, the J gene TRBJ1-6; TRBD1 matches at 8 bases. CDR1 is KGHSH and CDR2 is LQKENI in the germline V gene. V lost 4 bases, J lost 5 bases, and 7 bases stayed unmatched. This CDR3 spans 16 amino acids. CDR3 DNA: TGTGCCAGCTCACTCACACAGGGGGATGATAATTCACCCCTCCACTTT. Translation gives CASSLTQGDDNSPLHF. Full variable domain (outside the CDR3, taken from reference TRBV18 and TRBJ1-6): NAGVMQNPRHLVRRRGQEARLRCSPMKGHSHVYWYRQLPEEGLKFMVYLQKENIIDESGMPKERFSAEFPKEGPSILRIQQVVRGDSAAYFCASSLTQGDDNSPLHFGNGTRLTVT.

The CDR3 is CASSERQGADTQYF. CDR3 coding DNA: TGTGCCAGCAGTGAAAGACAGGGGGCAGATACGCAGTATTTT. The rearrangement links TRBV6-4 to TRBJ2-3; 9 nucleotides agree with TRBD1. V shed 3 bases, J shed 4 bases, and the junction held 2 bases outside the gene matches. Per the germline V gene, CDR1 is MRHNA and CDR2 is SNTAGT. CDR3 length: 14 amino acids.

The V and J genes are TRBV4-3 and TRBJ2-5; D unclear. Germline lookup yields CDR1 LGHNA and CDR2 YSLEER. The V gene lost 1 base and the J gene lost 2 bases, with 14 bases spanning the gap. The CDR3 is 16 amino acids. CDR3 region: CASSQVGQVSQETQYF. CDR3 DNA: TGCGCCAGCAGCCAAGTTGGGCAGGTGTCACAAGAGACCCAGTACTTC.

The V and J genes are TRBV5-6 and TRBJ2-7; 7 bases are shared with TRBD2. Germline V gene data show CDR1 as SGHDT and CDR2 as YYEEEE. The CDR3 is made up of 14 amino acids. V lost 4 bases and J lost 3; bases outside the gene matches: 7. The CDR3 bases are TGTGCCAGCAGCCCTACGGGGAGGGACTACGAGCAGTACTTC. Translated, it gives CASSPTGRDYEQYF.

The chain employs TRBV4-2 and TRBJ1-4; 9 bases align to TRBD1. CDR3 length: 15 residues. From germline, CDR1 is LGHNA and CDR2 YNFKEQ. V lost 0 bases to trimming and J lost 8 bases; unmatched junction nucleotides: 4. The DNA of the CDR3 is TGTGCCAGCAGCCAAGAAGCAGGACAGGGGGAAAAACTGTTTTTT. Encoded protein: CASSQEAGQGEKLFF.

In the case of this clone: Other DNA sequences in this specimen translate into the identical CDR3. The chain employs TRBV5-1 and TRBJ2-3; tentative D call: TRBD2 (5 bases). V lost 0 bases, J lost 0 bases, and 8 bases lay in between. In germline, CDR1 is SGHRS, CDR2 YFSETQ. This CDR3 comprises 15 residues. The CDR3 here is CASSLAGVSTDTQYF. CDR3 DNA: TGCGCCAGCAGCTTGGCCGGGGTGAGCACAGATACGCAGTATTTT.

The gene calls are TRBV4-2 and TRBJ2-1; D is possibly TRBD2 (5 bases). The CDR3 has 17 amino acids. From germline, CDR1 is LGHNA and CDR2 YNFKEQ. Trimming took 0 bases from V and 2 from J, leaving 14 bases between them. The CDR3 nucleotides are TGTGCCAGCAGCCAAGAGGTGGGGAGCAACGCCTACAATGAGCAGTTCTTC. Residues: CASSQEVGSNAYNEQFF.

The chain joins TRBV9 to TRBJ1-3, with TRBD1 matching 11 bases. Germline V CDR1 and CDR2: SGDLS, YYNGEE. The CDR3 sequence is 16 residues long. The J segment lost 0 bases and the V segment lost 4 bases, leaving 3 bases of the junction unmatched. This CDR3 is CASSPGTGGSGNTIYF. For the CDR3, the DNA is TGTGCCAGCAGCCCCGGGACAGGGGGCTCTGGAAACACCATATATTTT.

In this sample, this clone turned up a few times. V is TRBV19 and J is TRBJ2-1, with D maybe TRBD1 (6 bases). The V end lost 3 bases, the J end lost 3 bases, and 9 bases lay between the germline ends. Looked up from germline, CDR1 is LNHDA and CDR2 is SQIVND (reference sequence). This CDR3 spans 14 amino acids. The CDR3 is CASSMDSFYNEQFF. CDR3 DNA: TGTGCCAGTAGTATGGACAGCTTCTACAATGAGCAGTTCTTC.

The chain couples TRBV7-9 to TRBJ2-7; 7 nucleotides agree with TRBD2. The CDR3 sequence is 15 residues long. J was trimmed by 6 bases and V by 3 bases; bases with no gene match: 11. CDR1 is SEHNR, CDR2 FQNEAQ, per germline (reference sequence). CDR3 protein: CASSLFTGRVAEQYF. For the CDR3, the DNA is TGTGCCAGCAGCTTGTTCACTGGGAGGGTGGCCGAGCAGTACTTC.

This chain links TRBV6-6 with TRBJ1-1, with D perhaps TRBD1 (6 bases). Trimming removed 0 bases from V and 3 bases from J, with 11 bases in between. This CDR3 has 15 amino acids. Germline V gene data show CDR1 as MNHNY and CDR2 as SVGAGI (reference sequence). The CDR3 loop is CASSYSWTEYTEAFF. The CDR3 DNA is TGTGCCAGCAGTTACTCCTGGACAGAATACACTGAAGCTTTCTTT.

J is TRBJ1-1 and V is TRBV2, with TRBD1 matching 8 bases. After removal of 3 bases from V and 2 bases from J, the junction contained 5 bases not matched to a gene. There are 15 residues in the CDR3. The germline gives CDR1 SNHLY, CDR2 FYNNEI. CDR3 sequence reads: CASSDDRGPNTEAFF. DNA of the CDR3: TGTGCCAGCAGTGACGACAGGGGACCTAACACTGAAGCTTTCTTT.

V gene TRBV7-9 combines with J gene TRBJ2-5, with D perhaps matching TRBD2 (5 bases). CDR3 length: 17 amino acids. Germline CDR1 is SEHNR and CDR2 is FQNEAQ (reference sequence). The ends were cut back, 5 bases at V and 1 base at J, with 20 bases in the middle. The DNA of the CDR3 is TGTGCCAGCAGCCCCCGATCCTTTATGGCGGGCCAAGAGACCCAGTACTTC. As protein: CASSPRSFMAGQETQYF. Together with reference TRBV7-9 and TRBJ2-5, the CDR3 gives the full variable domain: DTGVSQNPRHKITKRGQNVTFRCDPISEHNRLYWYRQTLGQGPEFLTYFQNEAQLEKSRLLSDRFSAERPKGSFSTLEIQRTEQGDSAMYLCASSPRSFMAGQETQYFGPGTRLLVL.

The chain links TRBV28 to TRBJ1-2; D is unclear. The CDR3 contains 12 residues. CDR1 and CDR2 (germline): MDHEN, SYDVKM. Trimming removed 9 bases from V and 5 bases from J, with 13 bases in between. The CDR3 here is CASRGAPYGYTF. CDR3 sequence (DNA): TGTGCCAGTCGGGGAGCTCCATATGGCTACACCTTC.

A remark on this clone: The junction and the germline gene differ at one end; a read error may be behind it. The rearrangement joins TRBV7-7 to TRBJ2-3; the match to TRBD2 covers 8 bases. Germline V gene lookup returns CDR1 SSHAT and CDR2 FNYEAQ (reference sequence). The CDR3 extends over 15 amino acids. The CDR3 bases are TGTGCTAGCAGCCCCCGGGGGGGCGGAACAGATACGCAGTATTTT. Translation gives CASSPRGGGTDTQYF.

The chain links TRBV6-6 to TRBJ2-2; 9 nucleotides match TRBD2. The CDR3 extends over 14 amino acids. V dropped 5 bases and J dropped 6; count of bases not matched to a gene: 4. The germline gives CDR1 MNHNY, CDR2 SVGAGI (reference sequence). The CDR3 DNA reads TGTGCCAGCAGTCCGGGACTAGCAGCCGGGGAGCTGTTTTTT. It yields the protein CASSPGLAAGELFF.

The V gene is TRBV25-1, the J gene TRBJ1-5; 11 bases agree with TRBD1. This CDR3 has 14 residues. Germline V gives CDR1 MGHDK, CDR2 SYGVNS. Trimming at V came to 8 bases and at J to 7 bases, leaving 7 bases not matched to a gene. The chain's CDR3 is CASAGTGGGQPQHF. For the CDR3, the DNA is TGTGCCAGCGCCGGGACAGGGGGGGGACAGCCCCAGCATTTT.

This clone was counted only a few times. V gene TRBV29-1 combines with J gene TRBJ1-3, with D hard to call. Trimming took off 0 bases at V and 4 bases at J, with 10 bases between the two ends. CDR1 and CDR2 (germline): SQVTM, ANQGSEA. The CDR3 is 14 residues long. The CDR3 region is CSVEDGGWGNTIYF. The CDR3 DNA follows: TGCAGCGTTGAAGATGGCGGGTGGGGAAACACCATATATTTT.

This chain uses TRBV6-5 with TRBJ1-3, with D possibly TRBD1 on 5 matching bases. The CDR3 spans 15 residues. V dropped 5 bases and J dropped 3 bases, with 14 bases sitting between them. Germline V gene lookup returns CDR1 MNHEY and CDR2 SVGAGI. DNA for the CDR3: TGTGCCAGCAGTCTCGCCGGGACTGATGGAAACACCATATATTTT. It yields the protein CASSLAGTDGNTIYF.

This chain uses TRBV7-8 with TRBJ1-5; the match to TRBD1 covers 9 bases. J was trimmed by 0 bases and V by 6 bases; bases with no gene match: 3. In germline, CDR1 is SGHVS, CDR2 FQNEAQ. The CDR3 length is 15 residues. The CDR3 spells CASRRDRASNQPQHF. CDR3 DNA: TGTGCCAGCAGACGGGACAGGGCTAGCAATCAGCCCCAGCATTTT.

This clone was detected only a few times. The gene calls are TRBV4-1 and TRBJ2-1; D may be TRBD2 (6 bases). V was pared by 2 bases and J by 3 bases, with 23 bases between. The germline CDR1 and CDR2 sequences are MGHRA and YSYEKL. The CDR3 contains 19 residues. In DNA, the CDR3 is TGCGCCAGCAGCCAAAACGGGGGTGATGGATCTATCGTCTACAATGAGCAGTTCTTC. Protein sequence: CASSQNGGDGSIVYNEQFF.